Listed below are T cell receptor beta chains from one sample, sequenced in a study of T cell responses to AZD1222 COVID-19 vaccine. The method was immunoSEQ multiplex PCR; TCRdb's version includes in-frame clones alone and lacks a portion of them. The sample has about 130,000 clones; around 89% are singletons. This material consisted of peripheral blood, taken on day 0 of AZD1222 vaccination. These receptors were collected from an adult in good health. CDR3s include the opening cysteine and the closing phenylalanine or tryptophan. The D gene is left open where the match is weak. Only some rows state a clone size, as once, few, many or a class for expanded clones.

V gene	clone size	J gene	D gene	CDR3 protein	CDR3 DNA
TRBV5-6	once	TRBJ1-1	NA	CASSLVQLDTEAFF	TGTGCCAGCAGCTTGGTACAGCTAGACACTGAAGCTTTCTTT
TRBV9	once	TRBJ2-7	NA	CASSVAAAFSYEQYF	TGTGCCAGCAGCGTAGCGGCCGCCTTCTCCTACGAGCAGTACTTC
TRBV7-2	NA	TRBJ1-1	TRBD1	CASSLQGVDTEAFF	TGTGCCAGCAGCTTACAGGGGGTTGACACTGAAGCTTTCTTT
TRBV13	NA	TRBJ2-3	TRBD1	CASSAITGTGASSPSSTDTQYF	TGTGCCAGCAGCGCTATTACCGGGACAGGGGCCTCTTCACCCTCTAGCACAGATACGCAGTATTTT
TRBV5-4	NA	TRBJ2-5	TRBD2	CASSLISGLETQYF	TGTGCCAGCAGCTTGATTAGCGGGTTAGAGACCCAGTACTTC
TRBV29-1	NA	TRBJ2-1	NA	CSVMGQAGETYNEQFF	TGCAGCGTTATGGGACAGGCGGGAGAAACCTACAATGAGCAGTTCTTC
TRBV18	few	TRBJ1-2	NA	CASSPGENNYGYTF	TGTGCCAGCTCACCAGGAGAAAACAACTATGGCTACACCTTC
TRBV24-1	NA	TRBJ2-5	NA	CATSASRGETQYF	TGTGCCACCAGTGCATCTCGTGGAGAGACCCAGTACTTC
TRBV25-1	NA	TRBJ2-7	NA	CASRDDRSSVEQYF	TGTGCCAGCAGGGATGACAGGTCTAGTGTCGAGCAGTACTTC
TRBV19	few	TRBJ2-2	NA	CASSNRARGTGELFF	TGTGCCAGTAGTAACCGCGCGAGAGGAACCGGGGAGCTGTTTTTT
TRBV28	NA	TRBJ2-5	NA	CASSLWGETQYF	TGTGCCAGCAGTTTGTGGGGAGAGACCCAGTACTTC
TRBV19	NA	TRBJ2-2	TRBD2	CASTVRRAGEYTGELFF	TGTGCCAGTACGGTAAGAAGAGCGGGAGAGTACACCGGGGAGCTGTTTTTT
TRBV27	NA	TRBJ2-7	NA	CASSLSGTVYEQYF	TGTGCCAGCAGTTTATCGGGGACCGTCTACGAGCAGTACTTC
TRBV11-2	NA	TRBJ2-2	TRBD2	CASARTSGLTGELFF	TGTGCCAGCGCCCGGACTAGCGGGCTCACCGGGGAGCTGTTTTTT
TRBV3-1/TRBV3-2	NA	TRBJ1-1	NA	CASSPSDATEAFF	TGTGCCAGCAGCCCGTCAGATGCCACTGAAGCTTTCTTT
TRBV7-2	NA	TRBJ1-1	NA	CASSLETEAFF	TGTGCCAGCAGCTTAGAAACTGAAGCTTTCTTT
TRBV27	NA	TRBJ2-7	TRBD2	CASSFGLAGAGEQYF	TGTGCCAGCAGTTTCGGACTAGCGGGAGCTGGCGAGCAGTACTTC
TRBV6-5	NA	TRBJ1-1	NA	CASSYLSQGVTEAFF	TGTGCCAGCAGTTACCTTTCACAGGGAGTCACTGAAGCTTTCTTT
TRBV6-5	once	TRBJ2-3	TRBD2	CASKGASGSGDTQYF	TGTGCCAGCAAGGGAGCTAGCGGGAGTGGAGATACGCAGTATTTT
TRBV5-6	NA	TRBJ2-7	TRBD1	CASSFFLIGQGMRNEQYF	TGTGCCAGCAGCTTTTTCCTGATAGGACAGGGAATGAGGAACGAGCAGTACTTC
TRBV30	NA	TRBJ2-7	TRBD2	CAWSVHSGSFIGSYEQYF	TGTGCCTGGAGTGTACACAGCGGGAGCTTCATCGGGTCCTACGAGCAGTACTTC
TRBV7-9	NA	TRBJ1-5	NA	CASSSGRDQPQHF	TGTGCCAGCAGCTCCGGGCGAGATCAGCCCCAGCATTTT
TRBV5-6	NA	TRBJ2-7	NA	CASSFTSENEQYF	TGTGCCAGCAGCTTTACGTCTGAGAACGAGCAGTACTTC
TRBV6-4	NA	TRBJ2-1	NA	CASSDSEDSHNEQFF	TGTGCCAGCAGTGACTCGGAGGACAGCCACAATGAGCAGTTCTTC
TRBV19	NA	TRBJ2-7	TRBD2	CASSRGGDSSYEQYF	TGTGCCAGTAGTAGGGGGGGTGACAGCTCCTACGAGCAGTACTTC
TRBV19	NA	TRBJ1-2	TRBD1	CASSQGTGIFYGYTF	TGTGCCAGTAGTCAAGGGACAGGTATCTTCTATGGCTACACCTTC
TRBV7-8	NA	TRBJ1-4	TRBD1	CASTPSTSGQVNEKLFF	TGTGCCAGCACTCCGAGTACTTCCGGACAGGTTAATGAAAAACTGTTTTTT
TRBV4-1	NA	TRBJ1-2	NA	CASSHGQGNYGYTF	TGCGCCAGCAGCCACGGCCAGGGAAACTATGGCTACACCTTC
TRBV28	NA	TRBJ1-5	NA	CASRRTVPSNQPQHF	TGTGCCAGCAGGCGGACAGTACCTAGCAATCAGCCCCAGCATTTT
TRBV11-3	NA	TRBJ2-1	NA	CASSLDLPLLEHDNEQFF	TGTGCCAGCAGCTTAGATCTCCCTTTGTTAGAACACGACAATGAGCAGTTCTTC
TRBV21-1	NA	TRBJ2-2	NA	CASRSFATPWTGELFF	TGTGCCAGCCGTTCGTTCGCTACCCCGTGGACCGGGGAGCTGTTTTTT
TRBV5-8	once	TRBJ1-4	NA	CASSGGEGGNEKLFF	TGTGCCAGCAGCGGGGGCGAGGGCGGGAATGAAAAACTGTTTTTT
TRBV30	once	TRBJ1-6	NA	CAWSVSSPLHF	TGTGCCTGGAGTGTAAGTTCACCCCTCCACTTT
TRBV29-1	NA	TRBJ2-2	TRBD2	CSVGLAGVRTGELFF	TGCAGCGTTGGTCTCGCGGGAGTCCGCACCGGGGAGCTGTTTTTT
TRBV6-5	NA	TRBJ1-1	TRBD1	CASSSQRTGRGAFF	TGTGCCAGCAGTTCTCAACGGACAGGAAGAGGGGCTTTCTTT
TRBV28	NA	TRBJ2-2	NA	CASREGNTGELFF	TGTGCCAGCCGAGAGGGGAACACCGGGGAGCTGTTTTTT
TRBV15	NA	TRBJ1-1	NA	CATNPKGSYTEAFF	TGTGCCACCAACCCGAAAGGGTCGTACACTGAAGCTTTCTTT
TRBV15	NA	TRBJ1-5	NA	CATSRNYDRINNQPQHF	TGTGCCACCAGCAGAAACTACGACAGAATAAACAATCAGCCCCAGCATTTT
TRBV6-2/TRBV6-3	NA	TRBJ1-1	NA	CASSYGGTEAFF	TGTGCCAGCAGTTATGGTGGCACTGAAGCTTTCTTT
TRBV4-2	NA	TRBJ2-7	NA	CASSQGQGSTYEQYF	TGTGCCAGCAGCCAAGGGCAGGGCTCCACCTACGAGCAGTACTTC
TRBV19	NA	TRBJ2-2	NA	CASSPQDRNTGELFF	TGTGCCAGTAGCCCCCAGGACAGGAACACCGGGGAGCTGTTTTTT
TRBV28	NA	TRBJ2-1	TRBD2	CASSTPSGRSFGEQFF	TGTGCCAGCAGTACACCTAGCGGGAGGTCCTTTGGGGAGCAGTTCTTC
TRBV28	once	TRBJ1-2	NA	CASSLAGRGYTF	TGTGCCAGCAGTTTGGCAGGGCGAGGATACACCTTC
TRBV27	NA	TRBJ1-1	NA	CASSLSLNTEAFF	TGTGCCAGCAGCCTAAGCCTGAACACTGAAGCTTTCTTT
TRBV24-1	NA	TRBJ2-1	TRBD2	CATSDPGLAGAYNEQFF	TGTGCCACCAGTGATCCCGGACTAGCGGGAGCCTACAATGAGCAGTTCTTC
TRBV6-6	NA	TRBJ2-7	TRBD2	CASRPAGDGTYEQYF	TGTGCCAGCAGACCCGCGGGAGATGGGACCTACGAGCAGTACTTC
TRBV11-2	NA	TRBJ1-5	NA	CASSWEGNQPQHF	TGTGCCAGCAGCTGGGAGGGCAATCAGCCCCAGCATTTT
TRBV6-2/TRBV6-3	NA	TRBJ2-1	NA	CASSFRGPSYNEQFF	TGTGCCAGCAGTTTCCGGGGACCGTCCTACAATGAGCAGTTCTTC
TRBV11-2	NA	TRBJ2-7	TRBD1	CASSWGQEYEQYF	TGTGCCAGCAGCTGGGGACAGGAATACGAGCAGTACTTC
TRBV9	NA	TRBJ2-3	TRBD1	CASSVVGTGVTDTQYF	TGTGCCAGCAGCGTAGTCGGGACAGGAGTCACAGATACGCAGTATTTT
TRBV6-5	NA	TRBJ2-2	NA	CASSYSDPTGELFF	TGTGCCAGCAGTTACTCGGACCCCACCGGGGAGCTGTTTTTT
TRBV7-2	NA	TRBJ2-1	NA	CASSPGWNEQFF	TGTGCCAGCAGCCCTGGCTGGAATGAGCAGTTCTTC
TRBV7-8	NA	TRBJ1-6	NA	CASSAGARVPYNSPLHF	TGTGCCAGCAGCGCCGGGGCCCGGGTCCCCTATAATTCACCCCTCCACTTT
TRBV6-5	NA	TRBJ1-1	NA	CASSPPTARTEAFF	TGTGCCAGCAGTCCCCCCACTGCCAGGACTGAAGCTTTCTTT